This T cell receptor beta chain emerged from a study of T cell responses to AZD1222 COVID-19 vaccine. Using immunoSEQ multiplex PCR, the repertoire was profiled, and TCRdb retains in-frame clones only, with some absent. The sample records some 150,000 clones, around 92% being singletons. Details on this clone: What it binds is unknown.

V shed 0 bases, J shed 8 bases, and the junction held 5 bases outside the gene matches. From germline, CDR1 is SGDLS and CDR2 YYNGEE. The CDR3 contains 14 residues. Points from the study as a whole: White British ancestry dominated among donors, who included more females, and clonal diversity was possibly underestimated. Close to half of all spike-specific TCRs reportedly target regions of the variants that are unmutated. Across spike, vaccine-associated CD4 TCRs were found, dominant at 160-218 and 743-854.

The chain has TRBV9 and TRBJ1-2; 9 bases are a match to TRBD1. The receptor was derived from an adult who received the AZD1222 COVID-19 vaccine. The sequencing used peripheral blood, collected 28 days after the second AZD1222 dose. The CDR3 bases are TGTGCCAGCAGCGTAGAAGGGACAGGGATCGGCTACACCTTC. Protein sequence: CASSVEGTGIGYTF.